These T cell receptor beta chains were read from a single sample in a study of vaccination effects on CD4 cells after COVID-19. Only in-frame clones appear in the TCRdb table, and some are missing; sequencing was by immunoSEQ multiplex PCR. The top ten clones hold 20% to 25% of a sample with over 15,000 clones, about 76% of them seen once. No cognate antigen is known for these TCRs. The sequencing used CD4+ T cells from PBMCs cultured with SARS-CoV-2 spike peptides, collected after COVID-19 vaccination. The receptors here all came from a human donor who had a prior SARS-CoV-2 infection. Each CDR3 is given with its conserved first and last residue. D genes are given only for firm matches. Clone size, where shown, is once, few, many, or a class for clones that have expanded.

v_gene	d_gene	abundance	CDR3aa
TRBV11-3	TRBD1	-	CASSRPRGQVKDSPLHF
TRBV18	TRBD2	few	CASSPLAGVRVNNEQFF
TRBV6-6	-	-	CASSYPIGGLRTEAFF
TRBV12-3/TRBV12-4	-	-	CASSITATDTQYF
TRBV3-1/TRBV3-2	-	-	CASSQVVGTEAFF
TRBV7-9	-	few	CASSLVVSGNTIYF
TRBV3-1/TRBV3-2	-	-	CASSQVGGYTEAFF
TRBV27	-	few	CASSWGANRDTEAFF
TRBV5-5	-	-	CASSLRVLGGDTQYF
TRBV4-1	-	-	CASARSNNEQFF
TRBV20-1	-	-	CSGGPGETQYF
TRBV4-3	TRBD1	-	CASSQERIATGSPLSGNTIYF
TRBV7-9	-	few	CASSFVENTEAFF
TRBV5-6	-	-	CASSLGSQDYGYTF
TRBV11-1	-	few	CASSSNREETQYF
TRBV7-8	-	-	CASSLYVDEQYF
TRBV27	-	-	CASSLRVTHEQYF
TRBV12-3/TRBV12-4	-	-	CASSILVNQPQHF
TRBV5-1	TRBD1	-	CASSPGGGTATEAFF
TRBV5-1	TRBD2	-	CASSLGIPSPGGRSSYNEQFF
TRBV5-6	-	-	CASSLDRRVWHEQYF
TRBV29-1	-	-	CSVRVFRGGTGELFF
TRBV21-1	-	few	CASSKVVAGVHNEQFF
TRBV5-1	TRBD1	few	CASSLTGLLYEQYF
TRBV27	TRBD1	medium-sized	CASGVRQGSSGEQYF
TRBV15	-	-	CATSRDHVQETQYF
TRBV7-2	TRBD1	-	CASSSIGQGNSGYTF
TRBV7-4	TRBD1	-	CASSQISGQGDNSPLHF
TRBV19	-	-	CASTRQASMNTEAFF
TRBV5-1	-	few	CASSFQVNYGYTF
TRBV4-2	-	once	CASSRGGETQYF
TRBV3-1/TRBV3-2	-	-	CASSQGASKQPFF
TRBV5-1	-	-	CASSTDGSNQPQHF
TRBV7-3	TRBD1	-	CASSFGTGTYNEQFF
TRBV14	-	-	CASSQRRDHYEQYF
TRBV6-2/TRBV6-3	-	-	CASSGSSFGYTF
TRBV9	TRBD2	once	CASSVGGSGSTDTQYF
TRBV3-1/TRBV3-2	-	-	CASSQAGRLRSYNEQFF
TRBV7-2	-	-	CASSPRAKQGTEAFF
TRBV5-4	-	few	CASSSPGRVDYGYTF
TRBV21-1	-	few	CASSAEGGSYGYTF
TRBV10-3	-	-	CAISEQQNSNQPQHF
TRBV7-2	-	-	CASSLAGVVETQYF
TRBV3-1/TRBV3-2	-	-	CASSQDPGAPYF
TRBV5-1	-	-	CASSVTDTQYF
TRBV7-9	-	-	CASSSGGGGYGYTF
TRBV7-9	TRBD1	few	CASSWTGYNEQFF
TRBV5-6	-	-	CASSSRTDGYTF
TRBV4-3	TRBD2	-	CASSQDSGGRAYNEQFF
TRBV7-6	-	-	CASSLDVYTQETQYF
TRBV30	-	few	CAWTFGGLAFF